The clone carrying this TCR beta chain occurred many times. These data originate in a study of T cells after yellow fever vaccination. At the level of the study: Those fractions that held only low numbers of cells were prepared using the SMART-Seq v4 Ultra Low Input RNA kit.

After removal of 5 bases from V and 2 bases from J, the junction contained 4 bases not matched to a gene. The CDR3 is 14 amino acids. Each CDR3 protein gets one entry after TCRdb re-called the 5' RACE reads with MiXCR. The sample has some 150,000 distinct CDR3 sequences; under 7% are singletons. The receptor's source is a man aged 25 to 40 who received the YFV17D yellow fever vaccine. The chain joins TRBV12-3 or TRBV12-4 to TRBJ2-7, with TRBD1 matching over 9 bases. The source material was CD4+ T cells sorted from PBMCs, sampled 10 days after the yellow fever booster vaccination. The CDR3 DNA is TGTGCCAGCAGTGCGACAGGGGGAACCTACGAGCAGTACTTC. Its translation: CASSATGGTYEQYF.